This T cell receptor (beta chain) was profiled in a study of shared clonotypes between healthy human individuals. Only in-frame clones appear in the TCRdb table, and some are missing; sequencing was by immunoSEQ multiplex PCR. The data show hundreds of thousands of clones, 90% to 97% seen once. The CDR3 is 16 amino acids. Germline V CDR1 and CDR2: SGHTA, FQGNSA. V shed 5 bases and J 1 base; nucleotides not matched to a gene: 9. The chain uses TRBV7-2 and TRBJ1-1; 8 bases match TRBD1. This sequence originates from a woman in her thirties in good health. The source material was naive CD4+ T cells sorted from blood. Stated subset: CD45RA+ positively selected. The CDR3, as DNA: TGTGCCAGCAGCCAACTTTACAGGGGGGAGAACACTGAAGCTTTCTTT. Its translation is CASSQLYRGENTEAFF.